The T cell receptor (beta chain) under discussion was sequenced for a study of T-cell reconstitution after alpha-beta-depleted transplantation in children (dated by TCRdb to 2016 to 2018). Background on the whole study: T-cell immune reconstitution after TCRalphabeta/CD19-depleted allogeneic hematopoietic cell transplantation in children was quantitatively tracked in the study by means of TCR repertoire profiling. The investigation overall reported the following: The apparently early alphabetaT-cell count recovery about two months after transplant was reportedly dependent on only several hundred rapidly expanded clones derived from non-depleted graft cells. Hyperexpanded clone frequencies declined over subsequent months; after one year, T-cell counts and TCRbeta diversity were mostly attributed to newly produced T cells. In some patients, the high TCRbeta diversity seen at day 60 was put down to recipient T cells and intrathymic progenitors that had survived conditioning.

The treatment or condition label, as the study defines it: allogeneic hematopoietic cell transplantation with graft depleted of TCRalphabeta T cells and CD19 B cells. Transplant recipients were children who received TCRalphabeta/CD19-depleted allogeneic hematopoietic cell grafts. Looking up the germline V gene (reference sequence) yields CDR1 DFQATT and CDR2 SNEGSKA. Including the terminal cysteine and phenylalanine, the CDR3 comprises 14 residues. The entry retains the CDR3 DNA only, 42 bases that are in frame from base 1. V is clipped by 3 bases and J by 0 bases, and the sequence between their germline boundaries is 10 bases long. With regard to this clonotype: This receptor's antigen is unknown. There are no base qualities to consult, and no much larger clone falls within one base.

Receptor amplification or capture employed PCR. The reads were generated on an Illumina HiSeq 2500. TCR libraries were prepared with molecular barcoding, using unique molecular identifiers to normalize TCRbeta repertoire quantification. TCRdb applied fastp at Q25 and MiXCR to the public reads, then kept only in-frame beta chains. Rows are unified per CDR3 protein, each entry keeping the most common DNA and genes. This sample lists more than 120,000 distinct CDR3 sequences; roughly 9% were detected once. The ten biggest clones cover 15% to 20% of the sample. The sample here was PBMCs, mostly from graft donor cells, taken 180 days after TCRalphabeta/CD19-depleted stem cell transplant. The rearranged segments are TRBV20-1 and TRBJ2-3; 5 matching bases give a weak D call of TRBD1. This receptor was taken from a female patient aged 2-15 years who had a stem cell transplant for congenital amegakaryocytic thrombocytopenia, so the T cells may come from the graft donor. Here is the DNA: TGCAGTGCTAGCCCCGACAGAAGCACAGATACGCAGTATTTT. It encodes CSASPDRSTDTQYF.